The 7 T cell receptor beta chains presented below share a single source sample, sequenced in a study of T cell responses to AZD1222 COVID-19 vaccine. TCRdb keeps only in-frame clones here, not all; method: immunoSEQ multiplex PCR. The data contain 100,000 to 150,000 clones, more than 85% of them singletons. The sequencing used peripheral blood, collected 28 days after the second AZD1222 dose. The receptors stem from an adult who received the AZD1222 COVID-19 vaccine.

The chain combines TRBV19 with TRBJ1-2; TRBD1 matches at 8 bases. Germline values: CDR1 LNHDA, CDR2 SQIVND (reference sequence). The CDR3 runs to 16 residues. Losses at the gene ends were 3 bases for V and 3 bases for J; bases not matched to a gene: 9. The DNA for the CDR3 is TGTGCCAGTAGTATCCGGCAGGGGGCTTTCTACTATGGCTACACCTTC. Protein sequence: CASSIRQGAFYYGYTF. Combining the CDR3 with reference TRBV19 and TRBJ1-2 gives the whole variable domain DGGITQSPKYLFRKEGQNVTLSCEQNLNHDAMYWYRQDPGQGLRLIYYSQIVNDFQKGDIAEGYSVSREKKESFPLTVTSAQKNPTAFYLCASSIRQGAFYYGYTFGSGTRLTVV.

The chain couples TRBV4-3 to TRBJ2-3; TRBD2 agrees at 12 bases. This CDR3 comprises 15 residues. Germline V gene lookup returns CDR1 LGHNA and CDR2 YSLEER. The trim removed 3 bases at V and 5 bases at J, leaving 3 bases unmatched. The CDR3 spells CASSQTSGRGDTQYF. CDR3 DNA sequence: TGCGCCAGCAGCCAGACTAGCGGGAGAGGAGATACGCAGTATTTT.

In its sample, this clone was seen a few times. The CDR3, as DNA: TGTGCCTGGAGTGTTGGCGGGCAGCCCCAGCATTTT. The encoded protein is CAWSVGGQPQHF. This chain uses TRBV30 with TRBJ1-5; D unclear. The CDR3 runs 12 residues. The germline V and J ends were trimmed by 0 bases and 7 bases, with 7 bases remaining between them. The V gene's germline CDR1 is GTSNPN and CDR2 SVGIG (reference sequence).

This clone was seen a handful of times. Other DNA sequences in this sample translate to the same CDR3. The V call is TRBV30, the J call TRBJ1-1, with unresolved D. With 2 bases removed from V and 1 base from J, the gap between germline ends came to 2 bases. CDR1 and CDR2 (germline): GTSNPN, SVGIG (reference sequence). The CDR3 contains 11 residues. The CDR3 region is CAWSRNTEAFF. CDR3 coding DNA: TGTGCCTGGAGTAGGAACACTGAAGCTTTCTTT.

The chain combines TRBV9 with TRBJ2-5, with D perhaps TRBD1 or TRBD2 (5 bases each). The V and J ends lost 0 bases and 0 bases respectively, with 18 bases between them. CDR1 is SGDLS, CDR2 YYNGEE, per germline. The CDR3 has 18 amino acids. The CDR3 is CASSVGRGAARYQETQYF. In nucleotides, the CDR3 is TGTGCCAGCAGCGTAGGACGGGGCGCCGCTCGGTACCAAGAGACCCAGTACTTC.

This chain joins TRBV28 and TRBJ1-2, with D possibly TRBD1 on 5 matching bases. Between the trimmed V and J ends, which lost 4 bases and 4 bases, there was a span of 7 bases. The germline V gene has CDR1 MDHEN and CDR2 SYDVKM. There are 12 residues in the CDR3. For the CDR3, the DNA is TGTGCCAGCAGTTGGGGGGGCTATGGCTACACCTTC. Translating gives CASSWGGYGYTF.

This chain links TRBV6-6 with TRBJ2-7; 9 bases line up with TRBD1. The CDR3 extends over 18 amino acids. CDR1 is MNHNY and CDR2 is SVGAGI in the germline V gene (reference sequence). Unmatched junction bases numbered 15, after V lost 5 bases and J lost 1 base. The CDR3 region has the DNA TGTGCCAGCAGTCAGTTACCCGGGACAGGGTTTTGGTCCTACGAGCAGTACTTC. Residues: CASSQLPGTGFWSYEQYF.